The rows below give T cell receptor beta chains drawn from one sample of a study of identical twins. TCRdb re-analysed the 5' RACE reads in MiXCR, keeping a single row per CDR3 protein. Of fewer than 650,000 distinct CDR3 sequences in the sample, roughly 7.2% were seen once. These data were likewise used in another study, on yellow fever vaccine responses in identical twins.

Sequencing was carried out using PBMCs. These receptors all stem from a woman under 30 in good health. The CDR3 runs from the conserved cysteine through the conserved F or W.

v_gene	j_gene	CDR3aa
TRBV5-1	TRBJ2-2	CASSFTPPRGRNTGELFF
TRBV13	TRBJ2-1	CASSPTGPEQFF
TRBV6-1	TRBJ2-1	CASSMLAGGPYNEQFF
TRBV15	TRBJ1-4	CATSRAGALEKLFF
TRBV5-1	TRBJ2-2	CASTLGTANTGELFF
TRBV20-1	TRBJ2-5	CSARRSSGSVETQYF
TRBV7-9	TRBJ1-6	CASSPHNSPLHF
TRBV6-5	TRBJ1-1	CASSSVKGRRVEAFF
TRBV7-9	TRBJ2-2	CASSPQGGNTGELFF
TRBV20-1	TRBJ2-2	CSARVAGSNTGELFF
TRBV2	TRBJ1-4	CASSEDRNNEKLFF
TRBV6-1	TRBJ2-7	CASSFAWGDYEQYF
TRBV4-2	TRBJ2-5	CASSQGTKEETQYF
TRBV11-3	TRBJ2-2	CASSPRTGGEITGELFF
TRBV20-1	TRBJ1-1	CSAKRPRGQAFF
TRBV28	TRBJ2-4	CASSLGTGPNIQYF
TRBV20-1	TRBJ2-5	CSAPDRFRETQYF
TRBV12-3/TRBV12-4	TRBJ1-3	CASRGPKSGNTIYF
TRBV12-3/TRBV12-4	TRBJ1-2	CASTSTAVYYGYTF
TRBV28	TRBJ1-3	CASSPGHLLLSGNTIYF
TRBV7-2	TRBJ2-1	CASSLVGGSGNEQFF
TRBV12-3/TRBV12-4	TRBJ2-7	CASSPGLAVPLEQYF
TRBV2	TRBJ1-1	CASKGDWDTEAFF
TRBV12-3/TRBV12-4	TRBJ1-5	CASRPGHDNQPQHF
TRBV5-1	TRBJ2-1	CASNIRHFPYNEQFF
TRBV29-1	TRBJ2-1	CSVNNRLAGGLNEQFF
TRBV6-2/TRBV6-3	TRBJ2-1	CASNLGGNSRSYNEQFF
TRBV6-1	TRBJ2-2	CASTPSGSFNTGELFF
TRBV5-1	TRBJ2-2	CASSIGQGRNTGELFF
TRBV29-1	TRBJ2-6	CSVRDSHSGANVLTF
TRBV6-5	TRBJ2-3	CASSYTSREYTQYF
TRBV9	TRBJ2-5	CASSASTSQQETQYF
TRBV27	TRBJ2-7	CASSSWDRGEQYF
TRBV7-2	TRBJ2-1	CASSLDSGGAHNEQFF
TRBV9	TRBJ2-5	CASSVGGRANYETQYF
TRBV5-4	TRBJ2-1	CASSLANSLRGQGTTRSYNEQFF
TRBV5-1	TRBJ2-7	CASSLEWGTYEQYF
TRBV5-1	TRBJ2-1	CASSLTGTSGWNEQFF
TRBV5-1	TRBJ2-5	CASSLPNSQETQYF
TRBV29-1	TRBJ2-7	CSARGEIIYEQYF
TRBV12-3/TRBV12-4	TRBJ2-1	CASGQYNEQFF